Reported below is one T cell receptor (beta chain). The data originate from a study of PD-L1 blockade in urothelial cancer. Regarding time point: peripheral blood 6 weeks after treatment start. Method: immunoSEQ multiplex PCR; TCRdb's copy keeps in-frame clones and lacks some. The sample yields 35,000 to 45,000 clones, 70% to 90% seen once. The sequence was obtained from a man aged 70-80 years with urothelial cancer. The input for sequencing was PBMCs, taken around atezolizumab (anti-PD-L1) treatment.

In DNA, the CDR3 is TGTGCCAGTAGTATGCGGCCTTACCCGGATACGCAGTATTTT. It is translated as CASSMRPYPDTQYF. The chain links TRBV19 to TRBJ2-3, with unresolved D. CDR1 and CDR2 from the germline V gene are LNHDA and SQIVND (reference sequence). This CDR3 has 14 amino acids. Trimming shortened V by 3 bases and J by 6 bases, and 13 bases separated the two germline ends. Full variable domain (outside the CDR3, taken from reference TRBV19 and TRBJ2-3): DGGITQSPKYLFRKEGQNVTLSCEQNLNHDAMYWYRQDPGQGLRLIYYSQIVNDFQKGDIAEGYSVSREKKESFPLTVTSAQKNPTAFYLCASSMRPYPDTQYFGPGTRLTVL.